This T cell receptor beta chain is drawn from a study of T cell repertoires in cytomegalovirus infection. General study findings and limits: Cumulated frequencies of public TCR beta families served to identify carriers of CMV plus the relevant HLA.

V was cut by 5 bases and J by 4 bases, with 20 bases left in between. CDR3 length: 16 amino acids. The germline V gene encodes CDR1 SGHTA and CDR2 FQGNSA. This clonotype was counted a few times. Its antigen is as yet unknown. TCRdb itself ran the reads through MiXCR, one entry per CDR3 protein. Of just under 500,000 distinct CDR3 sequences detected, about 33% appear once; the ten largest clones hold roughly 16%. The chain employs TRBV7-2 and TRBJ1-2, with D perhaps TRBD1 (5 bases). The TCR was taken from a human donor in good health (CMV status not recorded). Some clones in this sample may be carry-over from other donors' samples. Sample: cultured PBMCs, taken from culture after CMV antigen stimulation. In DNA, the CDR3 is TGTGCCAGCAGCAACTTGCCCGGAGGACACTTCTATGGCTACACCTTC. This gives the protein CASSNLPGGHFYGYTF.